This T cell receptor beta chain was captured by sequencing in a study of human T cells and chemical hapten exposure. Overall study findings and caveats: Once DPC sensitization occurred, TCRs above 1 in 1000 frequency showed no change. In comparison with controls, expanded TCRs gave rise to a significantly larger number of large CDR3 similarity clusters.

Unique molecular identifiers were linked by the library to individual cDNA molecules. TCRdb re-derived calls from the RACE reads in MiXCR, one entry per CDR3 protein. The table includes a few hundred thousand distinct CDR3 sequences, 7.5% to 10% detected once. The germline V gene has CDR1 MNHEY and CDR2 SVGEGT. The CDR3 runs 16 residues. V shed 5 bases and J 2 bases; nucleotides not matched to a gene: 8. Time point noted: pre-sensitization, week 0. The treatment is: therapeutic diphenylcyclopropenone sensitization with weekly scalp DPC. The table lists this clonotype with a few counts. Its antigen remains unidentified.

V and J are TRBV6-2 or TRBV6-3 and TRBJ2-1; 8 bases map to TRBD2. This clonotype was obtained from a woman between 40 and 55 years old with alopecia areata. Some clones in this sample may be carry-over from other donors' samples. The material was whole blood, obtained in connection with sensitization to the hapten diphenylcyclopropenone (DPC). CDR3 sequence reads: CASSPGVSGTYNEQFF. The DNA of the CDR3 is TGTGCCAGCAGTCCCGGAGTTAGCGGGACCTACAATGAGCAGTTCTTC.